Listed below are T cell receptor beta chains from one sample, sequenced in a study of shared clonotypes between healthy human individuals. Clones were read by immunoSEQ multiplex PCR, and TCRdb kept only the in-frame ones, dropping some. This sample has approximately 2.1 million clones; over 85% occur once, and the top ten carry 0.35% to 0.5%. Sequencing was done on a sample of naive CD4+ T cells from PBMCs. These receptors were taken from a man aged 18 to 35 in good health. Some clones in this sample may be carry-over from other donors' samples. Both conserved end residues are part of each CDR3. Fields, in order: J gene, clone size, V gene, D gene, CDR3 DNA, CDR3 protein. The D gene is left open where the match is weak. The listing skips clone size in some rows; elsewhere it reads once, few, many or a size class.

TRBJ1-5 NA TRBV6-5 NA TGTGCCAGCAGTTACGGACCGAGCCCGAATCAGCCCCAGCATTTT CASSYGPSPNQPQHF
TRBJ1-1 few TRBV29-1 NA TGCAGCGTTGAACTACGGCTGGGGGCTGAAGCTTTCTTT CSVELRLGAEAFF
TRBJ2-7 NA TRBV27 TRBD1 TGTGCCAGCAGTTCTAAACTTACAGGGGCCTACGAGCAGTACTTC CASSSKLTGAYEQYF
TRBJ1-1 NA TRBV7-9 NA TGTGCCAGCAACCTAGGGGGATCGAACACTGAAGCTTTCTTT CASNLGGSNTEAFF
TRBJ1-2 NA TRBV19 TRBD1 TGTGCCAGTAGTATAGGGCAGGGGGCTAACTATGGCTACACCTTC CASSIGQGANYGYTF
TRBJ2-5 once TRBV4-2 NA TGTGCCAGCAGCCACTCTGGGGGTAGGGAGACCCAGTACTTC CASSHSGGRETQYF
TRBJ2-7 NA TRBV7-9 NA TGTGCCAGCAGCTTAGGTCTAATGGCGGCGAGCTCCTACGAGCAGTACTTC CASSLGLMAASSYEQYF
TRBJ1-5 NA TRBV7-9 NA TGTGCCAGCACCACCCGGGCCAATCAGCCCCAGCATTTT CASTTRANQPQHF
TRBJ1-1 NA TRBV12-5 NA TGTGCTAGTGGTTCTGGGAACACTGAAGCTTTCTTT CASGSGNTEAFF
TRBJ2-5 NA TRBV5-1 NA TGCGCCAGCAGCGGCCACGGGGCCCAAAGGGCCCAGTACTTC CASSGHGAQRAQYF
TRBJ1-2 NA TRBV28 NA TGTGCCAGCAGTCCCGCCCACGGTACTAACTATGGCTACACCTTC CASSPAHGTNYGYTF
TRBJ2-1 once TRBV6-1 NA TGTGCCAGCAGTGAAGTTGGGAGCTCCTACAATGAGCAGTTCTTC CASSEVGSSYNEQFF
TRBJ1-5 NA TRBV7-9 NA TGTGCCAGCAGCTTAGCAGGGGGTGGCAATCAGCCCCAGCATTTT CASSLAGGGNQPQHF
TRBJ2-7 NA TRBV19 TRBD1 TGTGCCAGTAGTATGACAGGACAGGGGGCTTACGAGCAGTACTTC CASSMTGQGAYEQYF
TRBJ2-7 NA TRBV28 TRBD1 TGTGCCAGCAGCATATCGCAGGGGGCGCGGGAGCAGTACTTC CASSISQGAREQYF
TRBJ1-2 NA TRBV29-1 TRBD1 TGCAGCGCCGGAGAGGGACAGTCGAACTATGGCTACACCTTC CSAGEGQSNYGYTF
TRBJ1-4 NA TRBV19 NA TGTGCCAGTGCGGGACTCGAGGGGGAAAAACTGTTTTTT CASAGLEGEKLFF
TRBJ1-1 NA TRBV29-1 NA TGCAGCGCCGTCCTGCCCACTGAAGCTTTCTTT CSAVLPTEAFF
TRBJ2-7 NA TRBV25-1 TRBD1 TGTGCCAGCAGTGCCTGGACAGGGTCCCTTAAGCAGTACTTC CASSAWTGSLKQYF
TRBJ2-7 NA TRBV5-1 TRBD1 TGCGCCAGCAGCTCGGCCGGACAGGGCCGCTCCTACGAGCAGTACTTC CASSSAGQGRSYEQYF
TRBJ1-1 few TRBV30 NA TGTGCCTGGAGGCTAGGATCATACACTGAAGCTTTCTTT CAWRLGSYTEAFF
TRBJ1-5 NA TRBV7-2 TRBD1 TGTGCCAGCAGCGCCCGACAGGGAAGCAATCAGCCCCAGCATTTT CASSARQGSNQPQHF
TRBJ2-3 NA TRBV12-5 TRBD2 TGTGCTAGTGGTTTGCTCGGACTAGCAGGAACAGATACGCAGTATTTT CASGLLGLAGTDTQYF
TRBJ2-3 NA TRBV28 NA TGTGCCAGCAGTCTAGCGCCCAGCGGGCCGTATTTT CASSLAPSGPYF
TRBJ1-2 NA TRBV28 NA TGTGCCAGCATGGGCAGGCCAATCAACTATGGCTACACCTTC CASMGRPINYGYTF
TRBJ2-5 NA TRBV9 NA TGTGCCAGCACACCATCGGGCAGCCGGGGGGAGACCCAGTACTTC CASTPSGSRGETQYF
TRBJ1-1 NA TRBV7-2 NA TGTGCCAGCAGCTTAATGGGGGATACTGAAGCTTTCTTT CASSLMGDTEAFF
TRBJ1-3 NA TRBV7-6 NA TGTGCCAGCAGCCGGGGGCCGGGAAACACCATATATTTT CASSRGPGNTIYF